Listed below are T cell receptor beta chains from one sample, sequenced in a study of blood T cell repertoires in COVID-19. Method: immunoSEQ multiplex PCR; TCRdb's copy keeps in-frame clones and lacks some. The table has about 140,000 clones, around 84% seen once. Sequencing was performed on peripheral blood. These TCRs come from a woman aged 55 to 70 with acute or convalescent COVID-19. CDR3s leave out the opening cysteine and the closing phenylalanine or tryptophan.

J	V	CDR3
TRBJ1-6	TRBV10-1	ASSGQGFCNSPLH
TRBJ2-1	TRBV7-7	ASSPAGTSNEQF
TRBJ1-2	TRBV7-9	ASSFDGAAYGYT
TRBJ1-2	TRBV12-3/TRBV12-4	ASSLVLYGYT
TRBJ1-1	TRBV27	ASSLGPGNTEAF
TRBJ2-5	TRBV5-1	ARSFGGGQETQY
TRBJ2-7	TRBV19	ASSPTGHLYEQY
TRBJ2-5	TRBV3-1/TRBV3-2	ASSQGTSPGETQY
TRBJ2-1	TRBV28	ASSPGGFGGEQF
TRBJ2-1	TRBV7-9	ASRGDRGSSDNEQF
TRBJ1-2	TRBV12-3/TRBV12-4	ASSYTRVYGYT
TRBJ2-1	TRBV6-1	ASSGEAGGSYNEQF
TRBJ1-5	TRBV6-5	ASSRDREWDQPQH
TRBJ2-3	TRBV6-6	ASRTRADTQY
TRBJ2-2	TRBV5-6	ASSLLTSGGIYTGELF
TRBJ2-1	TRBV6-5	ASSYGTGQRNEQF
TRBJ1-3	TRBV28	ASSLSGQGGAGNTIY
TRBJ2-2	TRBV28	ASLGANTGELF
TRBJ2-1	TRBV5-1	ASSSRTGGSYNEQF
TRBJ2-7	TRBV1	TSSQDRYEQY
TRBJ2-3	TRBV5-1	ASSPQAGVKTDTQY
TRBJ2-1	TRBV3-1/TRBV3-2	ASSLLAADEQF
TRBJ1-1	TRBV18	ASSPLGVANTEAF
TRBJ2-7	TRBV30	AWAGTSSYEQY
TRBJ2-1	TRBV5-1	ASSLGPGTLYNEQF
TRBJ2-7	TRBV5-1	ASSSTGSSYEQY
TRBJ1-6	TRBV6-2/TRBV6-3	ASSSGSDSPLH
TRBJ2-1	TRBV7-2	ASSSGLAAYNEQF
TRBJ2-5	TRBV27	ASSSGTGGVETQY
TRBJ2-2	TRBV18	ASSLTVAGANTGELF
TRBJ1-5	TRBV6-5	ASSYGRGNQPQH
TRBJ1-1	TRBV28	ASSLPGTAPEAF
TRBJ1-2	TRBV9	ASSTNIGGNGYT
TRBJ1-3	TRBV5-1	ASSLVGVSGNTIY
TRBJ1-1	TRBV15	ATSPGMNTEAF
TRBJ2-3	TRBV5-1	ASRGGVLTDTQY
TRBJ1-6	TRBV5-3	ARSLAPGVISPLH
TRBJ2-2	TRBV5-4	ASSLAGGHTGELF
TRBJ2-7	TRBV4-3	ASSPQRGGEQY
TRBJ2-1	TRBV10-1	ASSESGGDYNEQF